A single sample is the source of the 29 T cell receptor beta chains below, sequenced in a study of blood T cell repertoires in COVID-19. Clones were read by immunoSEQ multiplex PCR, and TCRdb kept only the in-frame ones, dropping some. The data show fewer than 350,000 clones, with 75% to 95% seen just once and about 6.8% held by the top ten. The source material was peripheral blood. Every receptor here comes from a woman aged 25 to 39 with COVID-19, enrolled during active disease.

The chain couples TRBV7-9 to TRBJ1-3; TRBD1 might be the D (6 bases). Germline V CDR1 and CDR2: SEHNR, FQNEAQ (reference sequence). The CDR3 extends over 16 amino acids. The ends were cut back, 5 bases at V and 4 bases at J, with 18 bases in the middle. CDR3 DNA: TGTGCCAGCAGCCCCCGGACAGATATTCTGGGAAACACCATATATTTT. Translated, it gives CASSPRTDILGNTIYF.

The V call is TRBV7-9, the J call TRBJ1-3; 9 positions agree with TRBD1. Trimming removed 1 base from V and 2 bases from J; junction bases left unmatched: 6. Germline V gene sequence: CDR1 SEHNR, CDR2 FQNEAQ (reference sequence). The CDR3 length is 17 residues. The CDR3 region is CASSLDFGTGPGNTIYF. For the CDR3, the DNA is TGTGCCAGCAGCTTAGACTTTGGGACAGGGCCTGGAAACACCATATATTTT.

The chain uses TRBV5-1 and TRBJ1-4, with a weak D call TRBD1 (5 bases). CDR3 size: 15 residues. V was trimmed by 7 bases and J by 5 bases, leaving 18 bases between them. The germline V gene encodes CDR1 SGHRS and CDR2 YFSETQ. The CDR3 DNA reads as TGCGCCAGCTCCAGGGTCAGGGCAATAAATGAAAAACTGTTTTTT. It is translated as CASSRVRAINEKLFF.

With respect to this clone: The same CDR3 is also encoded by other DNA sequences in this sample. The DNA for the CDR3 is TGCGCCAGCAGCCCCCGGGACAGTTACGAGCAGTACTTC. Translating it yields CASSPRDSYEQYF. The rearrangement joins TRBV4-1 to TRBJ2-7; 7 bases line up with TRBD1. In germline, CDR1 is MGHRA, CDR2 YSYEKL. V was pared by 4 bases and J by 4 bases, with 4 bases of the junction left unmatched. The CDR3 has 13 amino acids.

The chain employs TRBV10-3 and TRBJ2-1; 7 bases line up with TRBD2. CDR3 length equals 15 residues. V was pared by 10 bases and J by 6 bases, with 15 bases of the junction left unmatched. Germline V CDR1 and CDR2: ENHRY, SYGVKD. The CDR3 sequence is CATLSELAPGNEQFF. CDR3 DNA: TGTGCCACCTTATCGGAACTAGCGCCCGGCAATGAGCAGTTCTTC.

This clone has only a few counts. J is TRBJ2-7 and V is TRBV6-5; tentative D call: TRBD1 (6 bases). This CDR3 is 14 amino acids long. The V gene lost 6 bases and the J gene lost 2 bases, with 14 bases spanning the gap. The germline V gene encodes CDR1 MNHEY and CDR2 SVGAGI. CDR3 loop: CASRPRQEAYEQYF. CDR3 sequence (DNA): TGTGCCAGCAGACCCCGACAGGAGGCCTACGAGCAGTACTTC.

The chain employs TRBV15 and TRBJ2-1; 7 positions agree with TRBD1. Trimming cost V 3 bases and J 0 bases; bases outside gene matches: 20. The germline gives CDR1 LNHNV, CDR2 YYDKDF (reference sequence). This CDR3 has 21 residues. This CDR3 is CATSRGPTGLSLRSSYNEQFF. CDR3 sequence (DNA): TGTGCCACCAGCAGGGGGCCGACAGGGCTTTCTTTGAGAAGCTCCTACAATGAGCAGTTCTTC.

V is TRBV5-1 and J is TRBJ2-2; possibly TRBD1 for D (6 bases). The CDR3 has 14 residues. Trimming cost V 5 bases and J 6 bases, with 14 bases left between them. Germline CDR1 SGHRS, CDR2 YFSETQ. The CDR3 DNA is TGCGCCAGCAGTTCAGAGGGGGTCCCCGGGGAGCTGTTTTTT. Translation gives CASSSEGVPGELFF.

V is TRBV7-3 and J is TRBJ2-5; 13 bases align to TRBD2. The CDR3 has 16 amino acids. Germline V CDR1 and CDR2: SGHTA, FQGTGA. V gave up 4 bases and J gave up 5 bases; unmatched junction bases: 7. CDR3 sequence reads: CASSSGTSGALETQYF. CDR3 bases: TGTGCCAGCAGCTCTGGGACTAGCGGGGCTTTGGAGACCCAGTACTTC.

The CDR3 nucleotides read TGTGCCTGGAGTGTTGGGGGGGCGCTCACCGGGGAGCTGTTTTTT. Protein: CAWSVGGALTGELFF. The genes are TRBV30 and TRBJ2-2, with a tentative D call TRBD2 (7 bases). Germline V gene data show CDR1 as GTSNPN and CDR2 as SVGIG (reference sequence). This CDR3 has 15 residues. The germline V and J ends were trimmed by 0 bases and 4 bases, with 12 bases remaining between them.

J is TRBJ2-3 and V is TRBV2, with TRBD2 matching 10 bases. With 6 bases clipped from V and 0 bases from J, the junction kept 6 bases outside the gene matches. Germline CDR1 and CDR2: SNHLY and FYNNEI. This CDR3 region has 16 residues. The CDR3 DNA reads TGTGCCAGCAGGAGGCTAGCGGGAGCTAGCACAGATACGCAGTATTTT. As protein: CASRRLAGASTDTQYF.

The CDR3 spells CASSGLAENRDTQYF. Written as DNA, the CDR3 is TGTGCCAGCAGCGGACTAGCGGAAAATAGAGATACGCAGTATTTT. The chain is built from TRBV7-6 and TRBJ2-3, with 10 bases lining up with TRBD2. Per germline, CDR1 SGHVS and CDR2 FNYEAQ. CDR3 length: 15 amino acids. V trimming: 5 bases; J trimming: 5 bases; junction bases outside the gene matches: 7. The full variable domain, in which reference TRBV7-6 and TRBJ2-3 provide the parts outside the CDR3, is GAGVSQSPRYKVTKRGQDVALRCDPISGHVSLYWYRQALGQGPEFLTYFNYEAQQDKSGLPNDRFSAERPEGSISTLTIQRTEQRDSAMYRCASSGLAENRDTQYFGPGTRLTVL.

CDR3 sequence: CASSSRLAGDEQYF. The CDR3, as DNA: TGTGCCAGCAGCTCCAGACTAGCGGGAGATGAGCAGTACTTC. The V call is TRBV13, the J call TRBJ2-7; 12 nucleotides line up with TRBD2. CDR1 PRHDT and CDR2 FYEKMQ come from the germline V gene (reference sequence). Losses at the gene ends were 4 bases for V and 7 bases for J; bases not matched to a gene: 5. The CDR3 runs 14 residues.

The CDR3 spells CASLQAYGTQYF. As DNA, the CDR3 is TGTGCCAGCCTCCAGGCGTACGGGACACAGTACTTC. The chain recombines TRBV2 with TRBJ2-7; a possible D gene is TRBD1 (6 bases). The V and J ends lost 8 bases and 10 bases respectively, with 18 bases between them. CDR3 size: 12 residues. From germline, CDR1 is SNHLY and CDR2 FYNNEI.

This clone showed up just once. The chain joins TRBV5-1 to TRBJ2-6, with 13 bases matching TRBD2. V dropped 6 bases and J dropped 4; count of bases not matched to a gene: 7. In germline, CDR1 is SGHRS, CDR2 YFSETQ. The CDR3 consists of 17 residues. The CDR3 nucleotides read TGCGCCAGCAAAAGGACTAGCGGGAGTGAGGGGGCCAACGTCCTGACTTTC. Its translation: CASKRTSGSEGANVLTF.

This clone is a singleton in its sample. This chain links TRBV5-1 with TRBJ2-3; D is perhaps TRBD2 (6 bases). Germline CDR1 and CDR2: SGHRS and YFSETQ. The CDR3 extends over 14 amino acids. V lost 4 bases, J lost 1 base, and 10 bases lay in between. In DNA, the CDR3 is TGCGCCAGCAGCGTGGGGGAGGGCACAGATACGCAGTATTTT. Amino acid sequence: CASSVGEGTDTQYF.

V and J are TRBV28 and TRBJ1-1; D not resolved. The CDR3 has 19 residues. The V end was cut by 1 base, the J end by 0 bases, with 21 bases between. CDR1 is MDHEN and CDR2 is SYDVKM in the germline V gene. This chain's CDR3 is CASSLYPSGVIGMNTEAFF. The CDR3, as DNA: TGTGCCAGCAGTTTATACCCCTCCGGGGTGATAGGGATGAACACTGAAGCTTTCTTT.

This clone was found a few times. J is TRBJ1-6 and V is TRBV19, with D possibly TRBD1 on 5 matching bases. This CDR3 is 13 amino acids long. Trimming cost V 7 bases and J 6 bases, with 10 bases left between them. Germline V gene data show CDR1 as LNHDA and CDR2 as SQIVND (reference sequence). CDR3 loop: CASTRDGNSPLHF. DNA for the CDR3: TGTGCCAGTACGCGGGACGGTAATTCACCCCTCCACTTT.

This chain joins TRBV3-1 (or the pseudogene TRBV3-2) and TRBJ1-3, with 7 positions matching TRBD1. This CDR3 has 14 amino acids. V was clipped by 3 bases and J by 9 bases; unmatched bases: 8. Germline V CDR1 and CDR2: LGHDT, YNNKEL (reference sequence). CDR3 residues: CASSHASRDSTIYF. The CDR3 nucleotides are TGTGCCAGCAGCCATGCCTCCAGGGACAGCACCATATATTTT.

This CDR3 is CASSLLGQRNQPQHF. In DNA form, the CDR3 reads TGTGCCAGCAGCTTATTGGGGCAGCGCAATCAGCCCCAGCATTTT. The rearrangement joins TRBV5-5 to TRBJ1-5; D might be TRBD1 (5 bases). CDR1 and CDR2 from the germline V gene are SGHKS and YYEKEE (reference sequence). This CDR3 comprises 15 residues. V was clipped by 2 bases and J by 2 bases, with 11 bases between them.

This chain joins TRBV10-1 and TRBJ1-1, with TRBD1 matching over 7 bases. Germline CDR1 reads WNHNN; CDR2 reads SYGVQD (reference sequence). V trimming: 3 bases; J trimming: 0 bases; junction bases outside the gene matches: 4. This CDR3 contains 15 residues. CDR3 bases: TGCGCCAGCAGTGAAACAGGACAGGTGAACACTGAAGCTTTCTTT. Translating gives CASSETGQVNTEAFF.

V gene TRBV28 combines with J gene TRBJ2-7; D is possibly TRBD2 (6 bases). CDR3 length equals 13 residues. Per germline, CDR1 MDHEN and CDR2 SYDVKM. Trimming removed 7 bases at V and 0 bases at J, with 10 bases between. CDR3 DNA sequence: TGTGCCAGCAAGGGCGGGATCTCCTACGAGCAGTACTTC. Encoded protein: CASKGGISYEQYF.

In this sample, this clone turned up once. This sequence joins TRBV12-3 or TRBV12-4 and TRBJ1-2; 7 nucleotides match TRBD1. The length of the CDR3 is 13 residues. The V segment lost 4 bases and the J segment 7 bases; nucleotides outside the gene matches: 6. In DNA form, the CDR3 reads TGTGCCAGCAGTTCCGGGGCAGGGGGTGGCTACACCTTC. Translated: CASSSGAGGGYTF.

The genes are TRBV29-1 and TRBJ1-4; TRBD1 might be the D (5 bases). This CDR3 is built from 12 residues. Germline-derived CDR1 and CDR2 are SQVTM and ANQGSEA. V lost 8 bases, J lost 6 bases, and 13 bases lay in between. The CDR3 DNA is TGCAGCTTCAGGGCTGCTGATGAAAAACTGTTTTTT. Amino acid sequence: CSFRAADEKLFF. Full variable domain (rest looked up from reference TRBV29-1 and TRBJ1-4): SAVISQKPSRDICQRGTSLTIQCQVDSQVTMMFWYRQQPGQSLTLIATANQGSEATYESGFVIDKFPISRPNLTFSTLTVSNMSPEDSSIYLCSFRAADEKLFFGSGTQLSVL.

The rearrangement links TRBV28 to TRBJ1-1, with no clear D. Trimming removed 2 bases from V and 7 bases from J, with 8 bases in between. This CDR3 has 12 amino acids. Germline-derived CDR1 and CDR2 are MDHEN and SYDVKM. Here the CDR3 reads CASSLTGFEAFF. The CDR3 bases are TGTGCCAGCAGTTTAACGGGATTTGAAGCTTTCTTT.

This clone is a singleton in its sample. The gene calls are TRBV6-5 and TRBJ2-7, with TRBD1 identical over 10 bases. This CDR3 has 15 residues. The germline gives CDR1 MNHEY, CDR2 SVGAGI. Trimming cost V 6 bases and J 0 bases; bases outside gene matches: 5. The CDR3 loop is CASRRTGGTSYEQYF. In DNA form, the CDR3 reads TGTGCCAGCAGGCGGACAGGGGGGACCTCCTACGAGCAGTACTTC.

The V and J genes are TRBV30 and TRBJ1-6; D is unresolved. V was cut by 0 bases and J by 0 bases, with 15 bases left in between. The CDR3 is 18 residues long. Looked up from germline, CDR1 is GTSNPN and CDR2 is SVGIG (reference sequence). The CDR3: CAWSVPVVLGSYNSPLHF. The CDR3 DNA follows: TGTGCCTGGAGTGTACCAGTGGTTCTAGGCTCCTATAATTCACCCCTCCACTTT.

The table lists this clone with a count of one. This rearrangement joins TRBV7-2 to TRBJ2-5; D gene unclear. Per the germline V gene, CDR1 is SGHTA and CDR2 is FQGNSA. The CDR3 extends over 12 amino acids. Trimming cost V 3 bases and J 5 bases, with 7 bases left between them. CDR3 residues: CASSLAVETQYF. CDR3 in DNA: TGTGCCAGCAGCTTGGCGGTGGAGACCCAGTACTTC.

There are a few counts of this clone. The chain recombines TRBV19 with TRBJ1-1; D gene unclear. Germline CDR1 is LNHDA and CDR2 is SQIVND (reference sequence). V shed 4 bases and J shed 3 bases, with 15 bases lying between them. CDR3 length: 15 amino acids. CDR3 nucleotides: TGTGCCAGTAGTAGGGTTGGAGGATCACACACTGAAGCTTTCTTT. Its protein product is CASSRVGGSHTEAFF.